These 3 T cell receptor beta chains were sequenced from one sample in a study of CD8 T cells in ankylosing spondylitis. TCRdb re-derived calls from the 5' RACE reads in MiXCR, one entry per CDR3 protein. The table lists 90,000 to 100,000 distinct CDR3 sequences, about 8% of them singletons. The sequencing sample was made of blood, either unsorted or a sorted T cell fraction (not recorded which). The receptors originated from a male donor with ankylosing spondylitis or in good health (not recorded which).

The chain combines TRBV7-2 with TRBJ1-4, with D unclear. The germline V and J ends were trimmed by 5 bases and 8 bases, with 15 bases remaining between them. The CDR3 runs to 14 residues. Germline V gene lookup returns CDR1 SGHTA and CDR2 FQGNSA. DNA of the CDR3: TGTGCCAGCAGCCAGAGTGGCGTAGGGGAAAAACTGTTTTTT. Encoded protein: CASSQSGVGEKLFF.

Many counts were recorded for this clonotype. This chain joins TRBV20-1 and TRBJ2-7, with D perhaps TRBD2 (5 bases). The CDR3 sequence is 13 residues long. Per germline, CDR1 DFQATT and CDR2 SNEGSKA (reference sequence). The V and J ends lost 6 bases and 0 bases respectively, with 12 bases between them. CDR3 DNA sequence: TGCAGTGCATCTAGCTCAAACTCCTACGAGCAGTACTTC. Residues: CSASSSNSYEQYF.

This chain uses TRBV3-1 with TRBJ2-7; D possibly corresponds to TRBD2 (6 bases). This CDR3 has 14 amino acids. Germline lookup yields CDR1 LGHDT and CDR2 YNNKEL (reference sequence). The V gene lost 3 bases and the J gene lost 7 bases, with 16 bases spanning the gap. DNA of the CDR3: TGTGCCAGCAGCCAGGCCGGGAGAGGTGAGGAGCAGTACTTC. Protein product: CASSQAGRGEEQYF.